A single sample is the source of the 17 T cell receptor beta chains below, sequenced in a study of vaccination and CD4 T cells after COVID-19. Documented treatment: roughly 11-day PBMC culture with coronavirus spike peptide pools or control peptides (ViraFEST assay). With the Oncomine TCR Beta short-read assay, DNA from cultured CD4+ T cells was sequenced. TCRdb passed the PCR reads through MiXCR, listing each CDR3 protein once. The sample includes about 14,000 distinct CDR3 sequences, around 57% of them seen just once. The antigens for these receptors are not known. The sequencing sample was made of CD4+ T cells from blood, cultured in vitro. The receptor set was obtained from a human donor who had recovered from COVID-19.

J is TRBJ1-1 and V is TRBV10-3; TRBD1 agrees at 8 bases. Germline values: CDR1 ENHRY, CDR2 SYGVKD. Losses at the gene ends were 10 bases for V and 4 bases for J; bases not matched to a gene: 14. The CDR3 consists of 15 residues. The DNA of the CDR3 is TGTGCCACCCACGGACAGGGCAATGTGGGCACTGAAGCTTTCTTT. Encoded protein: CATHGQGNVGTEAFF.

The chain is built from TRBV7-2 and TRBJ2-4; D may be TRBD2 (6 bases). The V end lost 8 bases, the J end lost 6 bases, and 20 bases lay between the germline ends. The CDR3 loop spans 15 amino acids. Germline loops: CDR1 SGHTA, CDR2 FQGNSA. The CDR3 reads CASLRGSGGGNIQYF. In nucleotides, the CDR3 is TGTGCCAGCCTACGGGGGAGCGGTGGGGGAAACATTCAGTACTTC.

The J gene is TRBJ2-5, the V gene TRBV2; weak D call: TRBD1 (6 bases). This CDR3 comprises 15 residues. The germline gives CDR1 SNHLY, CDR2 FYNNEI. V lost 2 bases to trimming and J lost 4 bases, with 14 bases between them. The CDR3 DNA follows: TGTGCCAGCAGTGAACTTCGGGACATCGGAGAGACCCAGTACTTC. Residues: CASSELRDIGETQYF.

The chain employs TRBV28 and TRBJ1-2; D might be TRBD1 (5 bases). The germline V and J ends were trimmed by 7 bases and 8 bases, with 14 bases remaining between them. The CDR3 covers 12 residues. The V gene's germline CDR1 is MDHEN and CDR2 SYDVKM. CDR3 DNA: TGTGCCAGCAAATCTGGGGGAGGGGGCTACACCTTC. It translates to CASKSGGGGYTF.

The gene calls are TRBV5-1 and TRBJ2-5; D may correspond to TRBD1 or TRBD2 (6 bases each). Trimming shortened V by 2 bases and J by 5 bases, and 10 bases separated the two germline ends. This CDR3 comprises 13 residues. Looked up from germline, CDR1 is SGHRS and CDR2 is YFSETQ. The CDR3 loop reads CASSFGGGETQYF. For the CDR3, the DNA is TGCGCCAGCAGCTTCGGGGGCGGGGAGACCCAGTACTTC. Variable domain in full (rest from reference TRBV5-1 and TRBJ2-5): KAGVTQTPRYLIKTRGQQVTLSCSPISGHRSVSWYQQTPGQGLQFLFEYFSETQRNKGNFPGRFSGRQFSNSRSEMNVSTLELGDSALYLCASSFGGGETQYFGPGTRLLVL.

The CDR3 nucleotides are TGCGCCAGCAGTCGACAGGGCGACTATGGCTACACCTTC. Protein product: CASSRQGDYGYTF. V gene TRBV5-1 combines with J gene TRBJ1-2; 7 bases map to TRBD1. V lost 5 bases, J lost 3 bases, and 4 bases stayed unmatched. Germline loops: CDR1 SGHRS, CDR2 YFSETQ. This CDR3 region has 13 residues.

Only one count was recorded for this clonotype. The chain recombines TRBV6-1 with TRBJ2-1; D perhaps matches TRBD1 (6 bases). The CDR3 has 15 amino acids. Trimming removed 2 bases from V and 0 bases from J, with 8 bases in between. In germline, CDR1 is MNHNS, CDR2 SASEGT. The CDR3 DNA reads as TGTGCCAGCAGTGAACAGGGGCCCTCCTACAATGAGCAGTTCTTC. Translating gives CASSEQGPSYNEQFF.

About this clonotype itself: The missing conserved phenylalanine or tryptophan at the end of this CDR3 makes a read error likely. The V and J genes are TRBV3-1 and TRBJ2-5, with D perhaps matching TRBD1 (5 bases). Germline V gene data show CDR1 as LGHDT and CDR2 as YNNKEL (reference sequence). V dropped 3 bases and J dropped 5 bases, with 10 bases sitting between them. The CDR3 has 13 residues. The CDR3 DNA sequence: TGTGCCAGCAGCCATGGGGCTAGGGAGACCCAGTACCTC. Its protein is CASSHGARETQYL.

The gene calls are TRBV6-1 and TRBJ1-5; 11 nucleotides match TRBD1. CDR3 length: 17 residues. Unmatched junction bases numbered 8, after V lost 2 bases and J lost 5 bases. Germline values: CDR1 MNHNS, CDR2 SASEGT. In nucleotides, the CDR3 is TGTGCCAGCAGTGAAAACCTAGGACAGGGGGCATATCAGCCCCAGCATTTT. Encoded protein: CASSENLGQGAYQPQHF.

The J gene is TRBJ2-3, the V gene TRBV20-1; possibly TRBD2 for D (5 bases). The CDR3 length is 15 residues. CDR1 is DFQATT and CDR2 is SNEGSKA in the germline V gene (reference sequence). The V end lost 1 base, the J end lost 5 bases, and 16 bases lay between the germline ends. The CDR3: CSARVPSRIKDTQYF. The CDR3 nucleotides are TGCAGTGCTAGAGTTCCTAGCCGAATTAAAGATACGCAGTATTTT.

V and J are TRBV29-1 and TRBJ2-2; tentatively, D is TRBD1 or TRBD2 (6 bases each). Trimming took 5 bases from V and 5 from J, leaving 12 bases between them. The germline gives CDR1 SQVTM, CDR2 ANQGSEA. The CDR3 is 13 amino acids. CDR3 region: CSVRRGTTGELFF. CDR3 bases: TGCAGCGTTAGGAGGGGGACGACCGGGGAGCTGTTTTTT.

This chain joins TRBV15 and TRBJ2-7, with D hard to call. Germline CDR1 is LNHNV and CDR2 is YYDKDF (reference sequence). The CDR3 is 14 amino acids. V was cut by 0 bases and J by 2 bases, with 8 bases left in between. The CDR3 loop is CATSRDRPPYEQYF. The CDR3 DNA reads TGTGCCACCAGCAGAGATCGGCCCCCCTACGAGCAGTACTTC.

The sample holds a few counts of this clonotype. This chain connects TRBV20-1 to TRBJ1-2; 8 bases match TRBD1. There are 18 residues in the CDR3. With 4 bases clipped from V and 7 bases from J, the junction kept 23 bases outside the gene matches. Germline CDR1 DFQATT, CDR2 SNEGSKA (reference sequence). CDR3 amino acids: CSAKRYTGTGAGLGGYTF. The DNA for the CDR3 is TGCAGTGCTAAGAGATACACCGGGACAGGCGCCGGTCTTGGTGGCTACACCTTC.

This clonotype has only a few counts. The chain recombines TRBV20-1 with TRBJ2-3, with D possibly being TRBD2 (5 bases). V lost 3 bases, J lost 1 base, and 11 bases lay in between. The CDR3 length is 14 residues. Germline V gene sequence: CDR1 DFQATT, CDR2 SNEGSKA (reference sequence). CDR3 loop: CSARRVLGTDTQYF. The CDR3 DNA sequence: TGCAGTGCTAGGAGGGTTTTGGGCACAGATACGCAGTATTTT.

This sequence joins TRBV6-1 and TRBJ2-5, with D possibly matching TRBD2 (6 bases). This CDR3 is 15 amino acids long. V shed 2 bases and J shed 4 bases, with 14 bases lying between them. Germline V gene data show CDR1 as MNHNS and CDR2 as SASEGT. The CDR3 DNA follows: TGTGCCAGCAGTGAATATGGGGAGGTAGGAGAGACCCAGTACTTC. This translates into CASSEYGEVGETQYF.

The rearrangement joins TRBV6-1 to TRBJ2-1; TRBD2 matches 13 bases. V shed 6 bases, J shed 6 bases, and the junction held 5 bases outside the gene matches. The CDR3 is 15 amino acids. Per germline, CDR1 MNHNS and CDR2 SASEGT. CDR3 coding DNA: TGTGCCAGCAGACCAGGACTAGCGGGAGCCAATGAGCAGTTCTTC. Its translation: CASRPGLAGANEQFF.

The rearrangement joins TRBV5-6 to TRBJ2-2, with TRBD2 identical over 7 bases. CDR3 length equals 17 residues. The germline gives CDR1 SGHDT, CDR2 YYEEEE. V dropped 0 bases and J dropped 3; count of bases not matched to a gene: 8. CDR3 loop: CASSLAGSGRYTGELFF. CDR3 DNA sequence: TGTGCCAGCAGCTTGGCGGGTAGCGGGCGGTACACCGGGGAGCTGTTTTTT.